The 12 T cell receptor beta chains in this list originate from one sample, sequenced in a study of T-cell reconstitution after alpha-beta-depleted transplantation in children. Preparing the TCRbeta library involved the use of unique molecular identifiers. TCRdb re-called the PCR reads with MiXCR, one entry per CDR3 protein. The sample lists hundreds of thousands of distinct CDR3 sequences, 10% to 15% occurring once. Sample: PBMCs, mostly from graft donor cells, taken 360 days after TCRalphabeta/CD19-depleted stem cell transplant. These receptors were taken from a male patient younger than 18 who had a stem cell transplant for acute myeloid leukemia, so the T cells may come from the graft donor.

The chain uses TRBV20-1 and TRBJ2-5, with D unresolved. V lost 6 bases to trimming and J lost 0 bases, with 8 bases between them. Germline-derived CDR1 and CDR2 are DFQATT and SNEGSKA (reference sequence). The CDR3 is 12 amino acids. The CDR3 spells CSARRYQETQYF. The CDR3 bases are TGCAGTGCGAGGCGTTACCAAGAGACCCAGTACTTC.

This clonotype was seen more than once but under ten times. V is TRBV18 and J is TRBJ2-1; D not resolved. Germline-derived CDR1 and CDR2 are KGHSH and LQKENI. Between the trimmed V and J ends, which lost 3 bases and 2 bases, there was a span of 14 bases. The CDR3 has 16 residues. DNA of the CDR3: TGTGCCAGCTCACCGAGACCTGCGGCAGCCTACAATGAGCAGTTCTTC. Amino acids: CASSPRPAAAYNEQFF.

This clonotype was counted only a few times. The chain combines TRBV7-2 with TRBJ2-2; possible D gene TRBD1, 5 bases. This CDR3 contains 16 residues. Trimming took off 0 bases at V and 4 bases at J, with 12 bases between the two ends. Per the germline V gene, CDR1 is SGHTA and CDR2 is FQGNSA. The CDR3 spells CASSLAGVLGTGELFF. DNA of the CDR3: TGTGCCAGCAGCTTAGCAGGGGTCCTTGGCACCGGGGAGCTGTTTTTT.

Turning to this clonotype: Sequence at one end of the junction differs from germline and may be a read error. V is TRBV27 and J is TRBJ2-7; TRBD1 is a possible D gene (5 bases). The CDR3 is 15 residues long. Germline V gene sequence: CDR1 MNHEY, CDR2 SMNVEV (reference sequence). CDR3 sequence (DNA): TGTGCCAGCAGCTTATGGGGCAGTCAGACCTACGAGCAGTACTTC. Translating it yields CASSLWGSQTYEQYF.

The chain joins TRBV4-3 to TRBJ2-7; D might be TRBD1 (6 bases). The V end lost 0 bases, the J end lost 2 bases, and 14 bases lay between the germline ends. Germline V gene data show CDR1 as LGHNA and CDR2 as YSLEER. The CDR3 is 16 amino acids. This CDR3 reads CASSQEGGQTPYEQYF. In nucleotides, the CDR3 is TGCGCCAGCAGCCAAGAAGGGGGTCAGACACCCTACGAGCAGTACTTC.

J is TRBJ2-3 and V is TRBV9; 13 bases match TRBD2. Germline V gives CDR1 SGDLS, CDR2 YYNGEE. The CDR3 has 16 residues. V trimming: 4 bases; J trimming: 5 bases; junction bases outside the gene matches: 7. CDR3 residues: CASSLPGLAGLDTQYF. CDR3 in DNA: TGTGCCAGCAGCCTCCCGGGACTAGCGGGATTAGATACGCAGTATTTT.

This rearrangement joins TRBV12-1 to TRBJ2-1; TRBD1, as called in the table, went unchecked against the DNA. TRBV12-1 is an annotated pseudogene. This CDR3 is 16 amino acids long. The CDR3 region is CASSFRPGQGAGEQFF. CDR3 coding DNA: TGTGCCAGCAGCTTCCGCCCGGGACAGGGGGCGGGTGAGCAGTTCTTC.

This clonotype was seen more than once but under ten times. The chain has TRBV29-1 and TRBJ2-1, with 13 nucleotides matching TRBD2. From germline, CDR1 is SQVTM and CDR2 ANQGSEA. This CDR3 has 16 residues. V was pared by 6 bases and J by 4 bases, with 9 bases of the junction left unmatched. CDR3 in amino acids: CSVTWTSGSPYNEQFF. DNA of the CDR3: TGCAGCGTGACTTGGACTAGCGGGAGTCCTTACAATGAGCAGTTCTTC.

CDR3 protein: CASSSLQGIPATPLHF. The DNA for the CDR3 is TGTGCCAGCAGTTCATTACAGGGGATCCCGGCGACACCCCTCCACTTT. The gene calls are TRBV27 and TRBJ1-6, with 7 nucleotides matching TRBD1. CDR1 and CDR2 (germline): MNHEY, SMNVEV (reference sequence). This CDR3 is built from 16 residues. The V and J ends lost 4 bases and 11 bases, in that order; junction bases with no gene match: 14.

This clonotype was picked up a small number of times. The chain uses TRBV15 and TRBJ2-3; D could derive from TRBD1 or TRBD2 (5 bases each). From germline, CDR1 is LNHNV and CDR2 YYDKDF (reference sequence). The CDR3 length is 14 residues. Between the trimmed V and J ends, which lost 0 bases and 5 bases, there was a span of 9 bases. CDR3 residues: CATSREGRRDTQYF. CDR3 nucleotide sequence: TGTGCCACCAGCAGAGAGGGACGTAGAGATACGCAGTATTTT.

The gene calls are TRBV29-1 and TRBJ1-2, with 9 positions matching TRBD1. Trimming took 0 bases from V and 4 from J; bases not matched to a gene: 9. The CDR3 loop spans 16 amino acids. Germline CDR1 and CDR2: SQVTM and ANQGSEA. DNA for the CDR3: TGCAGCGTTGAAGATCTGCGGACAGGGGTGACCTATGGCTACACCTTC. Its protein product is CSVEDLRTGVTYGYTF. The whole variable domain, remainder taken from reference TRBV29-1 and TRBJ1-2, is SAVISQKPSRDICQRGTSLTIQCQVDSQVTMMFWYRQQPGQSLTLIATANQGSEATYESGFVIDKFPISRPNLTFSTLTVSNMSPEDSSIYLCSVEDLRTGVTYGYTFGSGTRLTVV.

The sample holds a few counts of this clonotype. The gene calls are TRBV24-1 and TRBJ2-7, with 13 nucleotides matching TRBD2. Germline lookup yields CDR1 KGHDR and CDR2 SFDVKD. The CDR3 has 15 amino acids. Unmatched junction bases numbered 4, after V lost 4 bases and J lost 5 bases. The CDR3 DNA is TGTGCCACCAGTGAAGGGACTAGCGGGAACAACGAGCAGTACTTC. Protein product: CATSEGTSGNNEQYF.